This TCR beta chain was documented in a study of blood T cells in healthy people across ages. Study-wide findings and caveats: Investigators treated diversity estimates from one million T cells as underestimates. Not knowing donor CMV status may have confounded expanded clonotype changes.

This clonotype turned up a few times. Its target is not known. Donors gave roughly 10 milliliters of peripheral blood apiece. Primers used in a second PCR of roughly 7 to 12 cycles were a sample-barcoded 5' primer and a J-beta primer mix. Tagging of each cDNA molecule was performed by a template-switch adaptor with 12 random nucleotides. Each CDR3 protein is one row after TCRdb ran MiXCR on the 5' RACE reads. The top ten hold approximately 15% of the sample, which has approximately 700,000 distinct CDR3 sequences, roughly 32% seen once. The germline gives CDR1 GTSNPN, CDR2 SVGIG (reference sequence). There are 13 residues in the CDR3. The V gene lost 4 bases and the J gene lost 8 bases, with 14 bases spanning the gap.

The sequenced material came from blood. The TCR comes from a woman older than 75 in good health. The gene calls are TRBV30 and TRBJ1-4; D remains unclear. The DNA for the CDR3 is TGTGCCTGGATGGACGAGATAAACGAAAAACTGTTTTTT. Its translation: CAWMDEINEKLFF.